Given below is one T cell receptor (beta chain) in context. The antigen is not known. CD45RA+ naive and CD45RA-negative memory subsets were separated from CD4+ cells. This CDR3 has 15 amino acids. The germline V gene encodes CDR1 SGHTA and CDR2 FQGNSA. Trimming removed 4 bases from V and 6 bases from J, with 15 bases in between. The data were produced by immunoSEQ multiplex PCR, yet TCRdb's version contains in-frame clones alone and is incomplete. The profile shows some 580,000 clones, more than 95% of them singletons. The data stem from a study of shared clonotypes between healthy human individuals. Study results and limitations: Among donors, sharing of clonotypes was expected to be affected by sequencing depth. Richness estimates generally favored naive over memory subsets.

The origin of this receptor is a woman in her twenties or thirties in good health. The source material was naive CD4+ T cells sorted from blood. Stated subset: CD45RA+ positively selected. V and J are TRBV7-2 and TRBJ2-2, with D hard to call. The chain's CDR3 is CASSSPGVVPGELFF. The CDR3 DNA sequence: TGTGCCAGCAGCTCCCCGGGTGTTGTGCCCGGGGAGCTGTTTTTT.